This T cell receptor (beta chain) was captured in a study of T cell responses to AZD1222 COVID-19 vaccine (dated by TCRdb to the early 2020s). Context from the whole study: AZD1222 recipients with second doses at about 4 weeks or about 12 weeks were pooled, because spike-specific TCR depth and breadth did not differ between schedules. TCR sequencing was performed for approximately 240 trial participants, of whom about 200 were given two doses of AZD1222 and around 26 were given two doses of MenACWY control vaccine. Trial participants were enrolled by age into 18-55, 56-69 and 70-plus year subgroups, with about 150, 28 and 57 TCR-sequenced participants respectively.

Details on this clone: Its antigen is not yet known. Base qualities were left out, and no much larger clone turns up one base away.

Counted from cysteine to phenylalanine, this CDR3 has 16 amino acids. This entry keeps only the CDR3 DNA: 48 bases, framed from base 1. V is clipped by 7 bases and J by 1 base, and the sequence between their germline boundaries is 16 bases long. The CDR3 regions of human TCRbeta chains were analyzed by immunosequencing. The source study handled its data this way. TCRs in the repertoires were compared against a reference library of SARS-CoV-2-specific TCRs that had been generated with the MIRA antigen-specificity platform. Breadth was defined as the fraction of unique TCRs that were SARS-CoV-2-associated. Depth was defined as the fraction of total T cells that were SARS-CoV-2-associated. Using the MIRA data, each spike-specific TCR was assigned both to the spike region to which the TCR was reactive and to a CD4 or CD8 class. Log10-transformed breadth and depth values were compared by one-way ANOVA with Sidak's multiple comparisons tests. TCRdb stores this immuneACCESS table with in-frame sequences only. Part of the clones is absent; in the studies checked, under half of the shortfall reflects unresolved V genes, and no reason is known for the rest. V, J and clone size were drawn from that table, and D and trimming were deduced from the DNA. The sample records more than 100,000 clones, roughly 90% of which are singletons. Clones ranked in the top ten supply about 4.1% of the sample.

The meaning of the sample's time point label: baseline before first vaccination. The vaccinee samples were drawn from two UK trials, COV001 and COV002, one of which was a single-blind randomized controlled phase 2/3 trial testing AZD1222 (ChAdOx1 nCoV-19) in healthy adults. For TCRbeta chain sequencing, PBMC samples were collected from trial participants at day 0 and at day 28 after the second dose. The investigation overall reported the following: Because no day 14 peak-response samples were available, repertoires were characterized only after the peak T cell response. The vaccine-associated CD4 TCRs covered the entire spike protein, and the dominant responses fell in regions 160-218 and 743-854. The 56-69-year group was small, and its depth increase did not reach significance, likely because of low power. Conclusions about previously exposed vaccinees were limited because only 6 or 7 AZD1222 recipients were SARS-CoV-2 seropositive at baseline. Spike-specific TCR breadth and depth rose significantly after two AZD1222 doses compared with day 0 and with MenACWY recipients. Reportedly, close to half of the unique spike-specific TCRs recognized epitopes lying outside the regions that are mutated in the B.1.351 and B.1.1.7 variants. Most participants were white British and females outnumbered males, and the authors suggested that clonal diversity may have been underestimated.

The sequence was collected from an adult in good health. The sequence is built from TRBV23-1 and TRBJ2-2; the D gene lacks a confident call. TRBV23-1 is classed as an ORF, of uncertain function. The source material was peripheral blood, sampled on day 0 of AZD1222 vaccination. The sequenced DNA is TGCGCCAGCATACCCCCCGCCCCACTGAACACCGGGGAGCTGTTTTTT. This codes for CASIPPAPLNTGELFF.